This TCR beta chain was captured in a study of vaccination effects on CD4 cells after COVID-19. Comment on this clone: The antigen is undetermined.

Prior to sequencing, the ViraFEST assay stimulated PBMC with viral peptide pools, which expanded the antigen-specific CD4+ T cells. The culture ran for around 10 days before CD4+ T cells were isolated. Vaccination of participants consisted of two doses of either the BNT162b2 or mRNA-1273 vaccine. The V gene's germline CDR1 is SNHLY and CDR2 FYNNEI. The length of the CDR3 is 17 residues. V lost 2 bases, J lost 4 bases, and 6 bases stayed unmatched. The assay was immunoSEQ multiplex PCR, and TCRdb's table has in-frame clones only and misses some. The sample contains under 40,000 clones, under 75% of which appear only once.

Material: CD4+ T cells from PBMCs cultured with HCoV-229E spike peptides, obtained after COVID-19 vaccination. The chain links TRBV2 to TRBJ2-1, with 12 positions matching TRBD2. This TCR was sampled from a human donor who received a COVID-19 vaccine. The CDR3 sequence is CASSENRLAGGYNEQFF. The CDR3, as DNA: TGTGCCAGCAGTGAAAATCGGCTAGCGGGGGGGTACAATGAGCAGTTCTTC.